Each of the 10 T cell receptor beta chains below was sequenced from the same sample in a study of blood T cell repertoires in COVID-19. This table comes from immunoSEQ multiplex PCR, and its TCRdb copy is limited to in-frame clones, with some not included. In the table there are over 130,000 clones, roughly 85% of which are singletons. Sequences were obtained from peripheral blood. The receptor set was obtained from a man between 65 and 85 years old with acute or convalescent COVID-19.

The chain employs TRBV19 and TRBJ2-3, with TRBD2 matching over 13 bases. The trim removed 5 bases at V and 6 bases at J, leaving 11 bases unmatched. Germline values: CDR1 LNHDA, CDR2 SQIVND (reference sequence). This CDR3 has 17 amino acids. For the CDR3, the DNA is TGTGCCAGTAGTTACGGACTAGCGGGAGAAGGGAGGGATACGCAGTATTTT. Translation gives CASSYGLAGEGRDTQYF.

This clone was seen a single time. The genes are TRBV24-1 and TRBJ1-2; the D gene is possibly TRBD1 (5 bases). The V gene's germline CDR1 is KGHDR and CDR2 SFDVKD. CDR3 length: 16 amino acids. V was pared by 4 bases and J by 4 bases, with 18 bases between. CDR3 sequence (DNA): TGTGCCACCAGTGACAGCCGCCCAGGACACCTCTATGGCTACACCTTC. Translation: CATSDSRPGHLYGYTF.

CDR3 in amino acids: CASSPGFQDNEKLFF. For the CDR3, the DNA is TGTGCCAGCAGCCCGGGGTTTCAGGACAATGAAAAACTGTTTTTT. V and J are TRBV5-5 and TRBJ1-4, with D unresolved. Trimming shortened V by 4 bases and J by 5 bases, and 15 bases separated the two germline ends. CDR1 SGHKS and CDR2 YYEKEE come from the germline V gene (reference sequence). The CDR3 has 15 residues.

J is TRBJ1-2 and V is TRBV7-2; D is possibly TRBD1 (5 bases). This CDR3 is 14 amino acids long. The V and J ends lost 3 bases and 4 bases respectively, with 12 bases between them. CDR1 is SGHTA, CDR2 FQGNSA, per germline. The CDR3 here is CASSFLQGIYGYTF. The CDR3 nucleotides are TGTGCCAGCAGCTTCCTCCAGGGTATCTATGGCTACACCTTC.

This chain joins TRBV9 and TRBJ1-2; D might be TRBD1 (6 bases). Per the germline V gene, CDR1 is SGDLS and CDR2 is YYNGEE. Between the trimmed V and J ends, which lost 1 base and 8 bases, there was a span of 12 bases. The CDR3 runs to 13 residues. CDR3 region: CASSVSGGLGYTF. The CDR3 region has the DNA TGTGCCAGCAGCGTATCGGGGGGCCTAGGCTACACCTTC.

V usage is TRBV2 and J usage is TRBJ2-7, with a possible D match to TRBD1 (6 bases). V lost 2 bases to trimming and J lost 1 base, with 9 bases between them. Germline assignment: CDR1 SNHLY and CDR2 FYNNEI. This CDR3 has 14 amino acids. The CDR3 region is CASSEQGPSYEQYF. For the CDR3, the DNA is TGTGCCAGCAGTGAACAGGGGCCGTCCTACGAGCAGTACTTC.

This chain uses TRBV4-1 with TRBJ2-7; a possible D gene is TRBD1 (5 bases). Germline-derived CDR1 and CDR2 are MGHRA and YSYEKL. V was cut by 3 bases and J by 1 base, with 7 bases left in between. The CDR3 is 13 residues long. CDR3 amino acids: CASSHSGSYEQYF. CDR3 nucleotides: TGCGCCAGCAGCCATTCAGGGTCCTACGAGCAGTACTTC.

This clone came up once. The CDR3 bases are TGTGCCAGCAGTTCCGCAGGGGGAGGTTCGGAAAAACTGTTTTTT. It translates to CASSSAGGGSEKLFF. J is TRBJ1-4 and V is TRBV28; 7 bases line up with TRBD1. This CDR3 has 15 residues. CDR1 and CDR2 (germline): MDHEN, SYDVKM. Trimming removed 4 bases from V and 8 bases from J; junction bases left unmatched: 10. Supplemented by reference TRBV28 and TRBJ1-4, the full variable domain reads DVKVTQSSRYLVKRTGEKVFLECVQDMDHENMFWYRQDPGLGLRLIYFSYDVKMKEKGDIPEGYSVSREKKERFSLILESASTNQTSMYLCASSSAGGGSEKLFFGSGTQLSVL.

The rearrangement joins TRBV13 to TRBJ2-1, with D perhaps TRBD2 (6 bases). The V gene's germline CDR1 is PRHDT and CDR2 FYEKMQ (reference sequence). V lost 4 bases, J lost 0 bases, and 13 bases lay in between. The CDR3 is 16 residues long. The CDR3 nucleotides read TGTGCCAGCAGCTCCCCGAGTAGCGGCTCCTACAATGAGCAGTTCTTC. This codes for CASSSPSSGSYNEQFF.

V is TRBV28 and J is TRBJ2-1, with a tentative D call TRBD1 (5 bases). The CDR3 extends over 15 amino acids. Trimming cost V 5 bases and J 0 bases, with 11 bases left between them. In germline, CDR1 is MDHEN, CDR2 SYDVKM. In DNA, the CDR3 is TGTGCCAGCAGTCCCGTCAGGGACTCCTACAATGAGCAGTTCTTC. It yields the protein CASSPVRDSYNEQFF.